This T cell receptor (beta chain) was documented in a study of blood T cell repertoires in COVID-19. Looking at the study overall: The origin of the acute and convalescent COVID-19 samples was the United States, Italy and Spain. PBMCs, B-cell-depleted T cells, or T cells were the source of the cDNA or gDNA that made up the material.

This CDR3 contains 15 residues. Germline V gene lookup returns CDR1 ENHRY and CDR2 SYGVKD. The J segment lost 7 bases and the V segment lost 10 bases, leaving 14 bases of the junction unmatched. How the authors handled the data: Amplification with reference gene primers provided the estimates of nucleated cell counts. Produced via immunoSEQ multiplex PCR; TCRdb's table is partial and in-frame only. Clonal size and the V and J genes are those of that table, whereas D and trimming came from the DNA. There are 70,000 to 95,000 clones in the sample; 85% to 95% occur only once, and 6.3% lies in the top ten.

This chain joins TRBV10-3 and TRBJ2-7; TRBD2 aligns across 12 bases. The sequenced material came from peripheral blood. The sequence was obtained from an older woman with active COVID-19. CDR3 sequence (DNA): TGTGCCACGACAGTGACTAGCGGGGGCCAGTGGGAGCAGTACTTC. Its protein product is CATTVTSGGQWEQYF.